Below are 30 T cell receptor beta chains sequenced from a single sample in a study of cytomegalovirus exposure and HLA in healthy donors. The PCR employed 60 Vbeta primers together with 13 Jbeta primers. Repertoires were generated with immunoSEQ multiplex PCR, while TCRdb's copy carries only in-frame clones and drops some. The table shows roughly 130,000 clones, with around 82% occurring only once. The sequencing input was PBMCs. The receptors stem from a male donor in good health and CMV-seropositive.

The chain is built from TRBV5-1 and TRBJ2-7; D not certain. The germline V gene encodes CDR1 SGHRS and CDR2 YFSETQ. The CDR3 consists of 13 residues. V was shortened by 0 bases and J by 1 base, with 5 bases between the two germline ends. In DNA form, the CDR3 reads TGCGCCAGCAGCTTGGGCCAGTCCTACGAGCAGTACTTC. Residues: CASSLGQSYEQYF.

Only one count was recorded for this clone. The genes are TRBV28 and TRBJ1-2; the D gene is possibly TRBD1 (6 bases). The germline V gene has CDR1 MDHEN and CDR2 SYDVKM. The V gene lost 10 bases and the J gene lost 7 bases, with 19 bases spanning the gap. This CDR3 is built from 13 residues. CDR3 in DNA: TGTGCCACTCCAGGGGCAGGGAATGTTGGCTACACCTTC. Translating it yields CATPGAGNVGYTF.

This chain links TRBV28 with TRBJ2-3; D uncertain. Deletions cut 6 bases from V and 5 bases from J, with 15 bases between. The CDR3 totals 14 residues. Germline-derived CDR1 and CDR2 are MDHEN and SYDVKM. CDR3 amino acids: CASSRRVYGDTQYF. As DNA, the CDR3 is TGTGCCAGCAGCCGTCGCGTTTATGGAGATACGCAGTATTTT.

The chain joins TRBV2 to TRBJ1-4; 8 bases match TRBD1. Germline loops: CDR1 SNHLY, CDR2 FYNNEI. J was trimmed by 7 bases and V by 6 bases; bases with no gene match: 7. The CDR3 totals 14 residues. DNA for the CDR3: TGTGCCAGCAGGAAACAGGGGGGGTTTGAAAAACTGTTTTTT. Translated: CASRKQGGFEKLFF.

The CDR3 DNA is TGTGCCAGCAATACAGGGGGCTATGGCTACACCTTC. Translation gives CASNTGGYGYTF. The rearrangement uses TRBV6-1 and TRBJ1-2; 8 bases map to TRBD1. Unmatched junction bases numbered 2, after V lost 7 bases and J lost 4 bases. Germline V lookup: CDR1 MNHNS, CDR2 SASEGT. The CDR3 contains 12 residues.

Only one count was recorded for this clone. The gene calls are TRBV7-9 and TRBJ1-5; D is possibly TRBD1 (5 bases). CDR3 length: 12 amino acids. The V end was cut by 5 bases, the J end by 6 bases, with 8 bases between. Germline V CDR1 and CDR2: SEHNR, FQNEAQ (reference sequence). The CDR3 loop is CASSQDTQPQHF. The CDR3 DNA reads TGTGCCAGCAGCCAGGACACTCAGCCCCAGCATTTT.

This sequence joins TRBV4-2 and TRBJ2-6, with D possibly being TRBD2 (5 bases). Trimming left V 6 bases short and J 3 bases short, with 15 bases between. Germline V gene sequence: CDR1 LGHNA, CDR2 YNFKEQ. The CDR3 runs 16 residues. CDR3 DNA sequence: TGTGCCAGCAGACACCCCGGGATGAGTGGGGCCAACGTCCTGACTTTC. Encoded protein: CASRHPGMSGANVLTF.

This chain uses TRBV19 with TRBJ2-4; 7 bases fit TRBD2. In germline, CDR1 is LNHDA, CDR2 SQIVND (reference sequence). CDR3 size: 15 residues. V lost 1 base to trimming and J lost 3 bases; unmatched junction nucleotides: 3. This chain's CDR3 is CASSIASGIKNIQYF. As DNA, the CDR3 is TGTGCCAGTAGTATAGCAAGCGGGATCAAAAACATTCAGTACTTC. Full variable domain (rest looked up from reference TRBV19 and TRBJ2-4): DGGITQSPKYLFRKEGQNVTLSCEQNLNHDAMYWYRQDPGQGLRLIYYSQIVNDFQKGDIAEGYSVSREKKESFPLTVTSAQKNPTAFYLCASSIASGIKNIQYFGAGTRLSVL.

This rearrangement joins TRBV29-1 to TRBJ2-7; TRBD1 matches at 10 bases. The CDR3 loop spans 14 amino acids. The V and J ends lost 3 bases and 3 bases, in that order; junction bases with no gene match: 5. Germline V gene sequence: CDR1 SQVTM, CDR2 ANQGSEA. DNA of the CDR3: TGCAGCGTTGACTCGACAGGGGGCATCTACGAGCAGTACTTC. This translates into CSVDSTGGIYEQYF.

J is TRBJ1-3 and V is TRBV14; no clear D gene. Germline values: CDR1 SGHDN, CDR2 FVKESK. The V end was cut by 3 bases, the J end by 0 bases, with 18 bases between. The CDR3 length is 18 residues. The CDR3 protein is CASSQWALKVPSGNTIYF. The CDR3 nucleotides read TGTGCCAGCAGCCAGTGGGCCCTTAAAGTCCCCTCTGGAAACACCATATATTTT.

The rearrangement links TRBV21-1 to TRBJ2-7; TRBD1, the D gene given by the table, was not confirmed from the DNA. TRBV21-1 corresponds to a pseudogene. The CDR3 covers 15 residues. For the CDR3, the DNA is TGTGCCAGCAGCAAACGAAGGACATCTGACTACGAGCAGTACTTC. Amino acids: CASSKRRTSDYEQYF.

This sequence joins TRBV5-1 and TRBJ2-3, with 8 bases fitting TRBD2. The V and J ends lost 5 bases and 2 bases, in that order; junction bases with no gene match: 4. Per the germline V gene, CDR1 is SGHRS and CDR2 is YFSETQ. The CDR3 contains 14 residues. CDR3 residues: CASSNSGITDTQYF. The CDR3 DNA reads as TGCGCCAGCAGTAATAGCGGGATCACAGATACGCAGTATTTT.

The chain couples TRBV7-6 to TRBJ2-7; maybe TRBD1 (6 bases). V lost 7 bases to trimming and J lost 1 base, with 14 bases between them. Germline V gives CDR1 SGHVS, CDR2 FNYEAQ. This CDR3 contains 14 residues. The CDR3 is CASKVSQGSYEQYF. CDR3 sequence (DNA): TGTGCCAGCAAAGTGAGTCAGGGGTCCTACGAGCAGTACTTC.

The chain couples TRBV11-2 to TRBJ2-7; unclear D gene. V lost 5 bases to trimming and J lost 3 bases, with 2 bases between them. Germline V gene lookup returns CDR1 SGHAT and CDR2 FQNNGV. The CDR3 contains 10 residues. The DNA of the CDR3 is TGTGCCAGCAGCCTCTACGAGCAGTACTTC. Protein product: CASSLYEQYF. Using reference TRBV11-2 and TRBJ2-7 for the parts outside the CDR3, the full variable domain is EAGVAQSPRYKIIEKRQSVAFWCNPISGHATLYWYQQILGQGPKLLIQFQNNGVVDDSQLPKDRFSAERLKGVDSTLKIQPAKLEDSAVYLCASSLYEQYFGPGTRLTVT.

V gene TRBV6-1 combines with J gene TRBJ1-1; D unresolved. Trimming stripped 2 bases from V and 3 bases from J, with 7 bases between. Per the germline V gene, CDR1 is MNHNS and CDR2 is SASEGT. This CDR3 has 13 amino acids. The CDR3 DNA is TGTGCCAGCAGTGAACAGAGGGACACTGAAGCTTTCTTT. Residues: CASSEQRDTEAFF.

This chain connects TRBV7-2 to TRBJ1-5; D possibly corresponds to TRBD1 (6 bases). This CDR3 contains 14 residues. Between the trimmed V and J ends, which lost 5 bases and 10 bases, there was a span of 18 bases. CDR1 and CDR2 from the germline V gene are SGHTA and FQGNSA. DNA of the CDR3: TGTGCCAGCAGCATGCTTCGGACAGCTCATCCCCAGCATTTT. It translates to CASSMLRTAHPQHF.

In the case of this clone: The limits of the CDR3 on the DNA are not certain, so only TCRdb's listed CDR3 is given. This chain uses TRBV29-1 with TRBJ1-2; TRBD1, the table's D call, lacks a check against the DNA. Germline V gene data show CDR1 as SQVTM and CDR2 as ANQGSEA. The CDR3 adds up to 13 amino acids, both ends counted. The CDR3 sequence: CSVGDRLNYGCTF.

The chain combines TRBV11-2 with TRBJ2-5; 7 positions match TRBD1. The CDR3 extends over 16 amino acids. From germline, CDR1 is SGHAT and CDR2 FQNNGV. Losses at the gene ends were 4 bases for V and 1 base for J; bases not matched to a gene: 9. CDR3 bases: TGTGCCAGCAGCTCCCTGACAGGGTTGGGCCAAGAGACCCAGTACTTC. Translation: CASSSLTGLGQETQYF.

The rearrangement uses TRBV19 and TRBJ2-1, with D unclear. Per germline, CDR1 LNHDA and CDR2 SQIVND (reference sequence). V shed 1 base and J shed 7 bases, with 11 bases lying between them. The CDR3 length is 14 residues. CDR3 region: CASSIAMGLNEQFF. CDR3 nucleotides: TGTGCCAGTAGTATAGCGATGGGCTTGAATGAGCAGTTCTTC.

This clone has just a few counts. The chain joins TRBV27 to TRBJ2-7; 7 nucleotides line up with TRBD1. The germline V gene encodes CDR1 MNHEY and CDR2 SMNVEV (reference sequence). The V and J ends lost 6 bases and 6 bases, in that order; junction bases with no gene match: 17. CDR3 length: 16 amino acids. CDR3 sequence: CASRSDRAPRFGEQYF. The CDR3 DNA reads TGTGCCAGCAGGTCTGACAGGGCCCCAAGATTTGGCGAGCAGTACTTC.

This chain links TRBV7-2 with TRBJ1-3; D is ambiguous. Trimming left V 1 base short and J 4 bases short, with 11 bases between. Germline V gene lookup returns CDR1 SGHTA and CDR2 FQGNSA. The CDR3 length is 15 residues. The CDR3 sequence is CASSLVGQQGNTIYF. CDR3 nucleotide sequence: TGTGCCAGCAGCTTAGTTGGGCAGCAGGGAAACACCATATATTTT.

For the CDR3, the DNA is TGTGCCAGCAGCCAAAGCGAGAGGTCCCCGGGTACGCAGTATTTT. Translating gives CASSQSERSPGTQYF. The chain is built from TRBV7-8 and TRBJ2-3; the D is unclear. The CDR3 runs to 15 residues. The V end lost 5 bases, the J end lost 8 bases, and 20 bases lay between the germline ends. CDR1 and CDR2 from the germline V gene are SGHVS and FQNEAQ.

The chain recombines TRBV18 with TRBJ2-7; D is possibly TRBD2 (5 bases). The CDR3 spans 14 residues. V gave up 1 base and J gave up 7 bases, with 14 bases separating them. CDR1 is KGHSH and CDR2 is LQKENI in the germline V gene. CDR3 DNA sequence: TGTGCCAGCTCACCACGGCGACGGGAAGGTGAGCAGTACTTC. Amino acids: CASSPRRREGEQYF.

V is TRBV27 and J is TRBJ2-2, with TRBD2 matching 10 bases. This CDR3 comprises 12 residues. The germline CDR1 and CDR2 sequences are MNHEY and SMNVEV (reference sequence). V lost 7 bases to trimming and J lost 8 bases; unmatched junction nucleotides: 1. In DNA, the CDR3 is TGTGCCAGCAAACTAGCGGGAGGGGAGCTGTTTTTT. Its protein product is CASKLAGGELFF.

In this sample, this clone turned up a few times. The chain uses TRBV27 and TRBJ2-3; D is unclear. The CDR3 is 14 amino acids. V lost 4 bases to trimming and J lost 7 bases, with 15 bases between them. Germline lookup yields CDR1 MNHEY and CDR2 SMNVEV (reference sequence). The CDR3 DNA is TGTGCCAGCAGTTCCCCCTTGCGTACGCATACGCAGTATTTT. As protein: CASSSPLRTHTQYF.

The V call is TRBV7-3, the J call TRBJ1-5; 9 bases map to TRBD1. The ends lost 2 bases at V and 5 bases at J; junction bases unmatched: 10. The germline V gene encodes CDR1 SGHTA and CDR2 FQGTGA. This CDR3 has 17 amino acids. In DNA form, the CDR3 reads TGTGCCAGCAGCTTAGGTGACAGGGGGAAAGGGGATCAGCCCCAGCATTTT. This gives the protein CASSLGDRGKGDQPQHF.

The chain employs TRBV23-1 and TRBJ1-5; 11 bases are shared with TRBD1. TRBV23-1 is annotated as an ORF whose role is uncertain. V shed 6 bases and J 5 bases; nucleotides not matched to a gene: 12. The CDR3 has 17 amino acids. The CDR3 loop reads CASRPNRDRGSDQPQHF. As DNA, the CDR3 is TGCGCCAGCAGGCCGAACCGGGACAGGGGGTCGGATCAGCCCCAGCATTTT.

This sequence joins TRBV2 and TRBJ2-3; 8 bases map to TRBD2. This CDR3 spans 16 amino acids. Per germline, CDR1 SNHLY and CDR2 FYNNEI. V was pared by 3 bases and J by 6 bases, with 11 bases of the junction left unmatched. The CDR3 loop is CASSDVGLAGGDTQYF. The CDR3 DNA reads as TGTGCCAGCAGTGATGTCGGGCTAGCGGGCGGGGATACGCAGTATTTT.

The V call is TRBV30, the J call TRBJ2-1; TRBD2 aligns across 14 bases. Germline trimming cut 8 bases from V and 8 bases from J; bases unmatched to any gene: 8. The CDR3 loop spans 14 amino acids. CDR1 is GTSNPN, CDR2 SVGIG, per germline (reference sequence). The CDR3 DNA follows: TGTGCCAGGTCCGGGACTAGCGGGAGCGATGAGCAGTTCTTC. Protein: CARSGTSGSDEQFF.

The chain carries TRBV28 and TRBJ2-2; TRBD1 is a possible D gene (6 bases). The V and J ends lost 3 bases and 5 bases respectively, with 10 bases between them. Germline CDR1 is MDHEN and CDR2 is SYDVKM. CDR3 size: 14 residues. The CDR3 DNA reads TGTGCCAGCAGTTTGAGGGGGTGGACCGGGGAGCTGTTTTTT. It is translated as CASSLRGWTGELFF.